Listed here is a single T cell receptor (beta chain). A single count supports this clonotype. Its antigen is still unknown. No quality values exist for individual bases; no much larger clone is one base distant. One read alone is a weak basis. The donors were about 40 Caucasian individuals from Russia, aged roughly 6 to 90 years, who were systemically healthy. Approximately 10 milliliters of peripheral blood were collected from each donor into EDTA-treated Vacutainer tubes. Ficoll-Paque density-gradient centrifugation was used to isolate PBMCs, with at least 6.5 million obtained per sample. Trizol reagent was used to extract total RNA from the PBMCs, yielding at least 6 micrograms per sample. For every donor, flow cytometry on a PBMC aliquot measured the percentage of naive CD45RAhigh/CD27high T cells. The data were taken from a study of blood T cells in healthy people across ages (dated by TCRdb to about 2015). A note on the overall study: In model experiments, template switching captured roughly one uniquely barcoded TCR beta cDNA molecule for every two T cells. The study analyzed two additional independent replicas of 1 million unique cDNA reads from the same blood draw for two donors, one aged 18 to 29 and one aged 80 or older. Age-related changes in TCR beta repertoire diversity were measured in the study by deep sequencing normalized with unique cDNA molecular identifiers. To avoid experimental bias, donors of different ages were spread randomly across the sequencing lanes. The donors were divided into four age groups: young (average around 15 years), middle-aged (around 37), aged (approximately 64) and long-lived (more than 75).

The study at large found these results: The long-lived group showed more naive CD4+ T cells, fewer expanded clones and increased TCR diversity than the aged group, suggesting age selection. Conclusive comparison of naive and antigen-experienced compartments was prevented by the profiling of bulk unsorted PBMCs. As age increased, observed TCR beta diversity per million T cells dropped in a roughly linear way, and a significant reduction was already evident by age 40. The CMV infection status of donors was not known, potentially confounding age-related changes in expanded clonotypes. Observed TCR beta diversity correlated strongly with the percentage of naive T cells measured by flow cytometry. Estimates of total diversity based on one million sequenced T cells were regarded as lower bounds and as underestimates.

V has 10 bases trimmed and J has 5 bases trimmed; junction bases matching no gene number 5. Via the germline V gene, CDR1 is MDHEN and CDR2 SYDVKM. From cysteine to phenylalanine, the CDR3 is 12 amino acids long. Left in the record is the CDR3 DNA by itself, 36 bases read in frame from the first base. The library came from 5' RACE. The sequencer listed for this sample is Illumina HiSeq 2500. A second PCR of roughly 7 to 11 cycles was performed with a sample-barcoded 5' primer and a J-beta primer mix. A unique molecular identifier was introduced onto each TCR beta cDNA molecule by a template-switch 5' adaptor carrying 12 random nucleotides. Each sample yielded at least 2.5 million CDR3-containing paired-end reads. First-strand cDNA synthesis was performed from all RNA using the Mint cDNA synthesis kit, with priming by a TRBC-specific oligonucleotide. Following uracil-DNA glycosylase treatment, all cDNA underwent a first 18-cycle PCR with the universal primers M1SS and BC2_uni_R. As for how the authors treated the data: Each sample was normalized by randomly selecting 1 million high-quality reads, each carrying a distinct molecular identifier. Instead of being binned into consensus sequences, reads with shared molecular identifiers were discarded. CDR3 identification, clonotype clustering and error correction used MiTCR with a Q25 quality threshold and the strictest error-elimination algorithm. Lower-bound total TCR beta diversity was estimated with a nonparametric unseen species model using Euler transformation. TCRdb passed the public sequencing reads through fastp at Q25 and MiXCR, retaining productive beta sequences. Under each unique CDR3 protein, matching rows form one entry showing the most common genes and DNA. The V and J calls, along with clone size, are taken from TCRdb and not from the paper's own processing. Recorded for this sample are about 670,000 distinct CDR3 sequences; over 40% of them occurred a single time. The ten largest clones take up roughly 12% of the sample.

The receptor comes from a woman aged 80 or over in good health. The rearranged chain carries TRBV28 and TRBJ1-5, and TRBD1 matches 7 of the central bases. Sequenced: blood. The CDR3 amino acid sequence is: CATRTGYQPQHF. The DNA sequence reads TGTGCCACACGGACAGGATATCAGCCCCAGCATTTT.